What follows is one T cell receptor (beta chain) and its context. The data originate from a study of blood T cell repertoires in COVID-19. In the study overall: Material from acute and convalescent COVID-19 was sourced from the United States, Italy and Spain. The analysed material was cDNA or gDNA that came from T cells, B-cell-depleted T cells, or PBMCs.

In the study's own analysis: Amplified reference gene primers provided the basis for estimating nucleated cell counts. Produced via immunoSEQ multiplex PCR; TCRdb's table is partial and in-frame only. V, J and clone size derive from that table, while D and trimming were established from the DNA sequence. Here the sample spans 200,000 to 250,000 clones, less than 85% being singletons. CDR1 is ENHRY and CDR2 is SYGVKD in the germline V gene. The CDR3 runs 16 residues. J lost 0 bases, V lost 8 bases, and 8 bases had no gene match. This TCR was sampled from a woman older than 75 with active or convalescent COVID-19. Sequencing input: peripheral blood. J is TRBJ2-2 and V is TRBV10-3, with TRBD2 matching over 8 bases. The CDR3 loop is CAIRWAGGTNTGELFF. In DNA form, the CDR3 reads TGTGCCATCCGTTGGGCGGGGGGCACGAACACCGGGGAGCTGTTTTTT.